These 24 T cell receptor beta chains came from one sample sequenced in a study of blood T cell repertoires in COVID-19. Produced via immunoSEQ multiplex PCR; TCRdb's table is partial and in-frame only. Of about 400,000 clones listed, roughly 87% are singletons. Sequencing was done on a sample of PBMCs or T cells enriched from blood (not recorded which). The receptors here all came from a woman in her late teens or twenties with acute COVID-19.

This chain links TRBV30 with TRBJ2-3, with D possibly TRBD1 on 6 matching bases. V was trimmed by 4 bases and J by 1 base, leaving 9 bases between them. CDR3 length equals 13 residues. Per the germline V gene, CDR1 is GTSNPN and CDR2 is SVGIG (reference sequence). CDR3 DNA sequence: TGTGCCTGGACCAGGGGTGGCACAGATACGCAGTATTTT. This encodes CAWTRGGTDTQYF.

The chain employs TRBV5-6 and TRBJ2-1; 8 bases agree with TRBD2. Per the germline V gene, CDR1 is SGHDT and CDR2 is YYEEEE. The junction had 2 bases not matched to a gene; V was cut back by 4 bases and J by 2 bases. This CDR3 spans 14 amino acids. CDR3 DNA: TGTGCCAGCAGCCCGGGACTAGCCTACAATGAGCAGTTCTTC. This gives the protein CASSPGLAYNEQFF.

The chain couples TRBV7-8 to TRBJ1-4; no clear D gene. V lost 0 bases and J lost 8, with 10 bases in between. The germline V gene has CDR1 SGHVS and CDR2 FQNEAQ. The CDR3 loop spans 14 amino acids. The CDR3 nucleotides read TGTGCCAGCAGCTTAGCGCTCGAGGGCGAAAAACTGTTTTTT. Amino acids: CASSLALEGEKLFF.

The gene calls are TRBV11-2 and TRBJ1-4; D possibly corresponds to TRBD1 (5 bases). Trimming took off 5 bases at V and 7 bases at J, with 17 bases between the two ends. The length of the CDR3 is 15 residues. From germline, CDR1 is SGHAT and CDR2 FQNNGV. The CDR3 nucleotides are TGTGCCAGCAGCATCAACTTAGGCGGGGGTGAAAAACTGTTTTTT. Protein product: CASSINLGGGEKLFF.

The chain couples TRBV27 to TRBJ2-7; 9 bases agree with TRBD2. Germline CDR1 MNHEY, CDR2 SMNVEV (reference sequence). Trimming took 6 bases from V and 6 from J; bases not matched to a gene: 9. CDR3 length equals 14 residues. For the CDR3, the DNA is TGTGCCAGCAGCCCCGGGACTAGCCCATCCGAGCAGTACTTC. Amino acids: CASSPGTSPSEQYF.

This chain uses TRBV9 with TRBJ2-1; 9 bases are a match to TRBD2. The CDR3 consists of 15 residues. Per the germline V gene, CDR1 is SGDLS and CDR2 is YYNGEE. J was trimmed by 8 bases and V by 0 bases; bases with no gene match: 6. CDR3 nucleotides: TGTGCCAGCAGCGTAGCGAATAGCGGGAGCTATGAGCAGTTCTTC. Protein: CASSVANSGSYEQFF.

V usage is TRBV4-3 and J usage is TRBJ2-1; no clear D. The CDR3 is 15 residues long. Germline CDR1 is LGHNA and CDR2 is YSLEER. The germline V and J ends were trimmed by 1 base and 0 bases, with 7 bases remaining between them. CDR3 DNA: TGCGCCAGCAGCCAAGTGCGGTTCTCCTACAATGAGCAGTTCTTC. Encoded protein: CASSQVRFSYNEQFF.

The chain has TRBV18 and TRBJ1-5; D not certain. V was cut by 10 bases and J by 0 bases, with 34 bases left in between. Germline values: CDR1 KGHSH, CDR2 LQKENI. This CDR3 is built from 21 residues. The CDR3 protein is CANFPIDPTGVAGDSNQPQHF. The CDR3 coding sequence is TGTGCCAACTTCCCCATAGACCCAACCGGGGTGGCAGGAGATAGCAATCAGCCCCAGCATTTT. The whole variable domain, remainder taken from reference TRBV18 and TRBJ1-5, is NAGVMQNPRHLVRRRGQEARLRCSPMKGHSHVYWYRQLPEEGLKFMVYLQKENIIDESGMPKERFSAEFPKEGPSILRIQQVVRGDSAAYFCANFPIDPTGVAGDSNQPQHFGDGTRLSIL.

The V gene is TRBV29-1, the J gene TRBJ2-7, with TRBD2 as a possible D gene (6 bases). This CDR3 has 13 amino acids. CDR1 and CDR2 from the germline V gene are SQVTM and ANQGSEA. Between the trimmed V and J ends, which lost 4 bases and 4 bases, there was a span of 14 bases. In nucleotides, the CDR3 is TGCAGCGTTGGCGGGACTCCCTCGTACGAGCAGTACTTC. This translates into CSVGGTPSYEQYF.

The CDR3 here is CASNPPGQPYGYTF. The CDR3 DNA sequence: TGTGCCAGCAACCCCCCGGGACAACCATATGGCTACACCTTC. The chain uses TRBV5-4 and TRBJ1-2; maybe TRBD1 (6 bases). This CDR3 region has 14 residues. The V gene's germline CDR1 is SGHNT and CDR2 YYREEE (reference sequence). Trimming removed 6 bases at V and 5 bases at J, with 17 bases between.

The V and J genes are TRBV19 and TRBJ1-6, with 7 bases lining up with TRBD1. CDR1 LNHDA and CDR2 SQIVND come from the germline V gene (reference sequence). V shed 4 bases and J 7 bases; nucleotides not matched to a gene: 4. This CDR3 region has 14 residues. CDR3 protein: CASSTPGQNSPLHF. CDR3 nucleotides: TGTGCCAGTAGTACACCGGGACAGAATTCACCCCTCCACTTT.

DNA for the CDR3: TGTGCCAGCAGCTTAGACCGGGGTACGTACACTGAAGCTTTCTTT. Protein sequence: CASSLDRGTYTEAFF. This chain uses TRBV7-2 with TRBJ1-1; D gene unclear. Trimming pared 1 base from V and 3 bases from J, leaving 12 bases between. Germline CDR1 reads SGHTA; CDR2 reads FQGNSA. CDR3 size: 15 residues.

This rearrangement joins TRBV5-4 to TRBJ1-1; no definite D call. V lost 2 bases and J 3 bases, leaving 5 bases between the germline ends. Germline V gives CDR1 SGHNT, CDR2 YYREEE (reference sequence). The CDR3 consists of 12 residues. CDR3 amino acids: CASSFIDTEAFF. CDR3 nucleotide sequence: TGTGCCAGCAGCTTTATCGACACTGAAGCTTTCTTT.

The rearrangement links TRBV24-1 to TRBJ1-4; the D gene is possibly TRBD1 (6 bases). This CDR3 has 17 amino acids. The germline gives CDR1 KGHDR, CDR2 SFDVKD. Trimming took off 0 bases at V and 4 bases at J, with 14 bases between the two ends. CDR3 bases: TGTGCCACCAGTGATTTGCACCCGAGGGGACATAATGAAAAACTGTTTTTT. Translation gives CATSDLHPRGHNEKLFF.

In its sample, this clone was seen a few times. This chain connects TRBV24-1 to TRBJ1-1; 11 nucleotides align to TRBD1. The germline V gene encodes CDR1 KGHDR and CDR2 SFDVKD. The CDR3 contains 15 residues. V lost 9 bases to trimming and J lost 0 bases; unmatched junction nucleotides: 5. The chain's CDR3 is CATRPGQGVNTEAFF. CDR3 nucleotides: TGTGCCACCCGACCGGGACAGGGGGTGAACACTGAAGCTTTCTTT.

The chain carries TRBV10-3 and TRBJ2-7; D perhaps matches TRBD2 (5 bases). The CDR3 length is 12 residues. V was cut by 4 bases and J by 4 bases, with 8 bases left in between. CDR1 and CDR2 from the germline V gene are ENHRY and SYGVKD. The CDR3 reads CAISADFYEQYF. Here the CDR3 DNA reads TGTGCCATCAGTGCGGACTTTTACGAGCAGTACTTC.

The V call is TRBV29-1, the J call TRBJ2-5; 8 nucleotides agree with TRBD2. With 3 bases clipped from V and 4 bases from J, the junction kept 4 bases outside the gene matches. There are 13 residues in the CDR3. From germline, CDR1 is SQVTM and CDR2 ANQGSEA. CDR3 sequence (DNA): TGCAGCGTTGATCGGGGGGGGAGAGAGACCCAGTACTTC. This codes for CSVDRGGRETQYF.

The chain joins TRBV4-1 to TRBJ1-2, with TRBD1 identical over 7 bases. The junction had 6 bases not matched to a gene; V was cut back by 0 bases and J by 2 bases. The CDR3 is 16 amino acids. CDR1 and CDR2 (germline): MGHRA, YSYEKL. The CDR3 DNA reads as TGCGCCAGCAGCCAAGACGGGGACAGTCCAAACTATGGCTACACCTTC. Encoded protein: CASSQDGDSPNYGYTF.

This chain joins TRBV3-1 (or the pseudogene TRBV3-2) and TRBJ2-3; D is undetermined. CDR3 length: 11 amino acids. Germline CDR1 reads LGHDT; CDR2 reads YNNKEL (reference sequence). V lost 8 bases and J 8 bases, leaving 11 bases between the germline ends. CDR3 sequence reads: CASDQRGTQYF. CDR3 in DNA: TGTGCCAGCGACCAACGAGGTACGCAGTATTTT.

The chain employs TRBV27 and TRBJ1-3; 8 nucleotides align to TRBD1. Germline CDR1 reads MNHEY; CDR2 reads SMNVEV (reference sequence). The CDR3 has 16 residues. Trimming cost V 8 bases and J 0 bases; bases outside gene matches: 9. The DNA of the CDR3 is TGTGCCAGCCGACCGGGACAGGCATACTCTGGAAACACCATATATTTT. It encodes CASRPGQAYSGNTIYF.

The genes are TRBV6-5 and TRBJ1-1, with D hard to call. The V end lost 5 bases, the J end lost 1 base, and 11 bases lay between the germline ends. The CDR3 contains 14 residues. CDR1 and CDR2 from the germline V gene are MNHEY and SVGAGI. The CDR3 DNA is TGTGCCAGCAGTACCGAGGGCTCGAACACTGAAGCTTTCTTT. This codes for CASSTEGSNTEAFF.

The genes are TRBV15 and TRBJ2-5; 8 bases agree with TRBD1. The trim removed 5 bases at V and 5 bases at J, leaving 10 bases unmatched. The CDR3 runs 15 residues. The germline gives CDR1 LNHNV, CDR2 YYDKDF (reference sequence). The DNA for the CDR3 is TGTGCCACCAGCGCCCCAAGGACAGGGTTGGAGACCCAGTACTTC. Its protein product is CATSAPRTGLETQYF. The full variable domain, in which reference TRBV15 and TRBJ2-5 provide the parts outside the CDR3, is DAMVIQNPRYQVTQFGKPVTLSCSQTLNHNVMYWYQQKSSQAPKLLFHYYDKDFNNEADTPDNFQSRRPNTSFCFLDIRSPGLGDTAMYLCATSAPRTGLETQYFGPGTRLLVL.

The V call is TRBV11-2, the J call TRBJ2-1; TRBD2 might be the D (6 bases). V was cut by 3 bases and J by 8 bases, with 8 bases left in between. Germline V gene sequence: CDR1 SGHAT, CDR2 FQNNGV. The CDR3 loop spans 12 amino acids. In DNA, the CDR3 is TGTGCCAGCAGCTTCGGGGGAGATGAGCAGTTCTTC. This gives the protein CASSFGGDEQFF.

The chain combines TRBV19 with TRBJ2-1, with 10 bases fitting TRBD2. Germline V gene lookup returns CDR1 LNHDA and CDR2 SQIVND (reference sequence). With 9 bases clipped from V and 4 bases from J, the junction kept 12 bases outside the gene matches. The CDR3 has 16 residues. CDR3 sequence (DNA): TGTGCCAGCCAGAGAAGCGGACTAGCGGAGTACAATGAGCAGTTCTTC. It encodes CASQRSGLAEYNEQFF. The variable domain in full, with the rest retrieved from reference TRBV19 and TRBJ2-1, is DGGITQSPKYLFRKEGQNVTLSCEQNLNHDAMYWYRQDPGQGLRLIYYSQIVNDFQKGDIAEGYSVSREKKESFPLTVTSAQKNPTAFYLCASQRSGLAEYNEQFFGPGTRLTVL.